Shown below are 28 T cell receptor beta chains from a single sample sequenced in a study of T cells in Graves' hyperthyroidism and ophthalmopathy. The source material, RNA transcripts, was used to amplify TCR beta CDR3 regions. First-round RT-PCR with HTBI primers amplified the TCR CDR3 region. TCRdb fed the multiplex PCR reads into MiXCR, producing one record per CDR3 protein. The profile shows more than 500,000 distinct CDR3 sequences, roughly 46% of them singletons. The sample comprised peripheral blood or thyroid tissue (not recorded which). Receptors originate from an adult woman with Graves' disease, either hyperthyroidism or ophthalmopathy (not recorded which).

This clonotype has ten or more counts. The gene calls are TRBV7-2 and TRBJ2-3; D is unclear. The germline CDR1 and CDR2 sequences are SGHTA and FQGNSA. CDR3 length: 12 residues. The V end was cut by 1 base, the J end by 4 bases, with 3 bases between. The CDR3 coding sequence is TGTGCCAGCAGCTTAGTCCCAGATACGCAGTATTTT. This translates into CASSLVPDTQYF.

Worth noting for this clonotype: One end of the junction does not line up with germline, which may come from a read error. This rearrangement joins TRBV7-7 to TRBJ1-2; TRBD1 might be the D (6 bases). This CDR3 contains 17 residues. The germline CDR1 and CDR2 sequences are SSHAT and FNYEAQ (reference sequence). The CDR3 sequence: CASSLRETGGYGYGYTF. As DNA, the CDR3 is TGTGCTAGCAGCTTACGGGAGACCGGGGGCTACGGCTATGGCTACACCTTC.

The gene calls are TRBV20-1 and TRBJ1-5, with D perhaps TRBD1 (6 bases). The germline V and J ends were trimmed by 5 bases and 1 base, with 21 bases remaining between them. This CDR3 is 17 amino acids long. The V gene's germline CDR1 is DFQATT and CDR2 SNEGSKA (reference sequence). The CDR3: CSAQVSWGRGSNQPQHF. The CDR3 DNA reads TGCAGTGCTCAAGTTTCTTGGGGGCGAGGCAGCAATCAGCCCCAGCATTTT.

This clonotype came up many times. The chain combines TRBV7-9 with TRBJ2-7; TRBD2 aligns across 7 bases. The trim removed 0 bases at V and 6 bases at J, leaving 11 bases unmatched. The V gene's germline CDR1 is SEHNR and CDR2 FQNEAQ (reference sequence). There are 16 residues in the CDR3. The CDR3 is CASSLASRGSTPEQYF. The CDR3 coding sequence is TGTGCCAGCAGCTTAGCTTCTCGCGGGAGTACCCCCGAGCAGTACTTC.

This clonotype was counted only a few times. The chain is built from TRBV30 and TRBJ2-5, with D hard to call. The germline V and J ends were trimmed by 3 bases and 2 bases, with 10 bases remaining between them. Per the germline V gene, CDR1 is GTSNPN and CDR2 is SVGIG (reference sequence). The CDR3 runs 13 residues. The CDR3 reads CAWRRRIQETQYF. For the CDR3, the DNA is TGTGCCTGGAGACGAAGAATACAAGAGACCCAGTACTTC.

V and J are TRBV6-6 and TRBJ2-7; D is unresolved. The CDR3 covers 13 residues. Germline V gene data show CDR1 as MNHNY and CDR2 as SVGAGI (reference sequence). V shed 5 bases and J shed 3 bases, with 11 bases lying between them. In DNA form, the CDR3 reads TGTGCCAGCAGTCGAATACAAAACTACGAGCAGTACTTC. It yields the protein CASSRIQNYEQYF.

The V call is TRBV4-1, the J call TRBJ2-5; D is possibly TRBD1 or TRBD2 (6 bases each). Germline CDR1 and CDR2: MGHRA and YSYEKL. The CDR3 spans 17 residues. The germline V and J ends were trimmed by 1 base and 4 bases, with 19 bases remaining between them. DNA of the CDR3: TGCGCCAGCAGCCAAGTACTGCTCAGGGGACTCAGAGAGACCCAGTACTTC. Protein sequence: CASSQVLLRGLRETQYF.

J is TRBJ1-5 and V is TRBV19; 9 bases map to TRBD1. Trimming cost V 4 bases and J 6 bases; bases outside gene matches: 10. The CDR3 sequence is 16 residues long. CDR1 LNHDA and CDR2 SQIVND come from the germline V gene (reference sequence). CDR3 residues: CASSRLSQGASQPQHF. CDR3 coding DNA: TGTGCCAGTAGTAGGTTGTCACAGGGGGCCTCTCAGCCCCAGCATTTT. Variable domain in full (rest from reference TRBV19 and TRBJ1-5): DGGITQSPKYLFRKEGQNVTLSCEQNLNHDAMYWYRQDPGQGLRLIYYSQIVNDFQKGDIAEGYSVSREKKESFPLTVTSAQKNPTAFYLCASSRLSQGASQPQHFGDGTRLSIL.

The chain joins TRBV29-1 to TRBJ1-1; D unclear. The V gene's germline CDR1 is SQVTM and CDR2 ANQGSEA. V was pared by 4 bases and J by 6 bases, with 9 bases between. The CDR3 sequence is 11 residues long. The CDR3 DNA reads TGCAGCGTTGTTGGGATACCTGAAGCTTTCTTT. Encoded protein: CSVVGIPEAFF. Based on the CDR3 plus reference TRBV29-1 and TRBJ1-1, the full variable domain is SAVISQKPSRDICQRGTSLTIQCQVDSQVTMMFWYRQQPGQSLTLIATANQGSEATYESGFVIDKFPISRPNLTFSTLTVSNMSPEDSSIYLCSVVGIPEAFFGQGTRLTVV.

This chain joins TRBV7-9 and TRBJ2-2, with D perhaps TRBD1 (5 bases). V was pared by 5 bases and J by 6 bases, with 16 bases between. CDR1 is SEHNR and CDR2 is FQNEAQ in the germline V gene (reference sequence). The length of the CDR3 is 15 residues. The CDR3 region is CASSVQGIGSGELFF. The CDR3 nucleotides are TGTGCCAGCAGCGTCCAGGGAATCGGGTCCGGGGAGCTGTTTTTT.

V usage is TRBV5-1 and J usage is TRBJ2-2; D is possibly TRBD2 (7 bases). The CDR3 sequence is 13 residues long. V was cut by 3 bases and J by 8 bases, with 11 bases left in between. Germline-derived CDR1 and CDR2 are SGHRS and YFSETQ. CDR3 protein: CASSWGGQGELFF. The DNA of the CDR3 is TGCGCCAGCAGCTGGGGGGGACAAGGGGAGCTGTTTTTT.

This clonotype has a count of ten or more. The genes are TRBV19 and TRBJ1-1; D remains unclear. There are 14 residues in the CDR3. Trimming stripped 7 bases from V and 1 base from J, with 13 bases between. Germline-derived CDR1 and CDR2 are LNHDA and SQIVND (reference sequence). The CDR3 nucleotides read TGTGCCAGTACCCCCCGGGCAGCGAACACTGAAGCTTTCTTT. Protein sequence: CASTPRAANTEAFF.

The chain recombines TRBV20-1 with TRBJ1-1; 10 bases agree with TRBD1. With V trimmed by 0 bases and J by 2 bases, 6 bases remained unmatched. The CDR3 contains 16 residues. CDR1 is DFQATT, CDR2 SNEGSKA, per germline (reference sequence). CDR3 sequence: CSARDPGQGLNTEAFF. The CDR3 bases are TGCAGTGCTAGAGATCCGGGACAGGGGCTAAACACTGAAGCTTTCTTT.

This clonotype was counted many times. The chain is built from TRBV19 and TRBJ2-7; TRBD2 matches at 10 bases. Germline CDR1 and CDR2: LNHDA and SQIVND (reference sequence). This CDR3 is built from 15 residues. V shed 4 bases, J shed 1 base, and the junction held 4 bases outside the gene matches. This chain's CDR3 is CASSTWTSGSYEQYF. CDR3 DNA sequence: TGTGCCAGTAGTACCTGGACTAGCGGTTCCTACGAGCAGTACTTC.

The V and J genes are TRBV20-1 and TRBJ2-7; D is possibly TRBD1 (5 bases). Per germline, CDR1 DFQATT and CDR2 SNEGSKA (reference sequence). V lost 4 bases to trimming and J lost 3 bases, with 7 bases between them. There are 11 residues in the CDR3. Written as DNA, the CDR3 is TGCAGTGCTACCAGGGTCTACGAGCAGTACTTC. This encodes CSATRVYEQYF.

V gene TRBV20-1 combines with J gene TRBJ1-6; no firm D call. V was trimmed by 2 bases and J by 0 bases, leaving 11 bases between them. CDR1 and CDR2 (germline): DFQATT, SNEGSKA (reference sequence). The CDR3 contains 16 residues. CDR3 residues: CSARRTSGSYNSPLHF. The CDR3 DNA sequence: TGCAGTGCTAGAAGGACTAGCGGCTCCTATAATTCACCCCTCCACTTT.

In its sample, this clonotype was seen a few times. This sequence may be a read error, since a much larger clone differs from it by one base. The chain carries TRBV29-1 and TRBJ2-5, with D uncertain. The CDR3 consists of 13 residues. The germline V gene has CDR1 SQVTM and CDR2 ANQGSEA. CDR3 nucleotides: TGCAGCGTTGAAGATCTAACCCAAGGGACCCAGTACTTC. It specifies CSVEDLTQGTQYF.

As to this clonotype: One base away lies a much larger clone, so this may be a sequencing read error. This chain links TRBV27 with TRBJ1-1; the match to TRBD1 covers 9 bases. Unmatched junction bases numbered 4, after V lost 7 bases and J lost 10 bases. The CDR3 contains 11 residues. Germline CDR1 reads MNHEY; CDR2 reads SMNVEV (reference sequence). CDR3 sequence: CASNSDRGAFF. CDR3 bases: TGTGCCAGCAATTCGGACAGGGGAGCTTTCTTT.

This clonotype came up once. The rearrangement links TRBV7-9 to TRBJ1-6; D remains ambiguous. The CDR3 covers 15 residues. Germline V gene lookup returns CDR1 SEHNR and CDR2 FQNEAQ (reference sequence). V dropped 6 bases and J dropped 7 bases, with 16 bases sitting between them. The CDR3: CASSSQSGLNSPLHF. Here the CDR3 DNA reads TGTGCCAGCAGTTCACAGTCCGGGCTAAATTCACCCCTCCACTTT. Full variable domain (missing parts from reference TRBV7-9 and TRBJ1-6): DTGVSQNPRHKITKRGQNVTFRCDPISEHNRLYWYRQTLGQGPEFLTYFQNEAQLEKSRLLSDRFSAERPKGSFSTLEIQRTEQGDSAMYLCASSSQSGLNSPLHFGNGTRLTVT.

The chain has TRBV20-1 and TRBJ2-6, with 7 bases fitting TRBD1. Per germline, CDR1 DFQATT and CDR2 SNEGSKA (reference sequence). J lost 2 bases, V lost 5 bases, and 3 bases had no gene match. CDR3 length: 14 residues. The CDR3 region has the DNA TGCAGTGCTCTCGACAGGGCTGGGGCCAACGTCCTGACTTTC. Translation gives CSALDRAGANVLTF.

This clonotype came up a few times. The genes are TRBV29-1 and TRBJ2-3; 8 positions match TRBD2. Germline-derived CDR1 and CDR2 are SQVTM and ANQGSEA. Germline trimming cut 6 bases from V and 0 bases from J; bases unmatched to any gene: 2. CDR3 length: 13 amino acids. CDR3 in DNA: TGCAGCGTCTCTAGCGGGAGCACAGATACGCAGTATTTT. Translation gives CSVSSGSTDTQYF.

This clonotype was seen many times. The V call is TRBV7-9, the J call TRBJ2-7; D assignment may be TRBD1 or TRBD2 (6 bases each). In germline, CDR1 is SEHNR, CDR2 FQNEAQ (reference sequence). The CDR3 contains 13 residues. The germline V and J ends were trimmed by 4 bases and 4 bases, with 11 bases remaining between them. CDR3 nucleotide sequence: TGTGCCAGCAGCTGGGGGGCTAATTACGAGCAGTACTTC. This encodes CASSWGANYEQYF.

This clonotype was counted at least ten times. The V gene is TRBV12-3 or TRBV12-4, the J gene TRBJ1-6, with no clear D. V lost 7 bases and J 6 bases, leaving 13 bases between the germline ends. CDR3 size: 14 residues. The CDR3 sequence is CASNRAGGNSPLHF. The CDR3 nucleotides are TGTGCCAGCAACCGCGCAGGCGGTAATTCACCCCTCCACTTT.

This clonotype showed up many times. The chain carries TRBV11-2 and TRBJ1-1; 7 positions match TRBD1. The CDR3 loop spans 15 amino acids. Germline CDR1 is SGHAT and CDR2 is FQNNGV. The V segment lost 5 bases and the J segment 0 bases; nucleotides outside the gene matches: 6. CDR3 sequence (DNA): TGTGCCAGCAGCGAAAAGGGACAGATGAACACTGAAGCTTTCTTT. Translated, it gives CASSEKGQMNTEAFF. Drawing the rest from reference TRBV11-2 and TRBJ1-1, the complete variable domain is EAGVAQSPRYKIIEKRQSVAFWCNPISGHATLYWYQQILGQGPKLLIQFQNNGVVDDSQLPKDRFSAERLKGVDSTLKIQPAKLEDSAVYLCASSEKGQMNTEAFFGQGTRLTVV.

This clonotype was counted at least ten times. The CDR3 protein is CASSYRSIGGGYEQYF. The CDR3 region has the DNA TGTGCCAGCAGTTATCGTTCGATAGGAGGGGGCTACGAGCAGTACTTC. The V gene is TRBV6-6, the J gene TRBJ2-7; either TRBD1 or TRBD2 may fit D (6 bases each). Germline loops: CDR1 MNHNY, CDR2 SVGAGI (reference sequence). Trimming left V 3 bases short and J 3 bases short, with 18 bases between. This CDR3 has 16 residues.

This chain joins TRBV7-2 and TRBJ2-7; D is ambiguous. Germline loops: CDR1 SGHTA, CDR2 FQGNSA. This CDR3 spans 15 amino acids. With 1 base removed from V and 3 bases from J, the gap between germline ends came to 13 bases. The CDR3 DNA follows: TGTGCCAGCAGCTTAGAAGCGATGCCACACTACGAGCAGTACTTC. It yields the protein CASSLEAMPHYEQYF. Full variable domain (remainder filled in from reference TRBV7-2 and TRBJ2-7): GAGVSQSPSNKVTEKGKDVELRCDPISGHTALYWYRQSLGQGLEFLIYFQGNSAPDKSGLPSDRFSAERTGGSVSTLTIQRTQQEDSAVYLCASSLEAMPHYEQYFGPGTRLTVT.

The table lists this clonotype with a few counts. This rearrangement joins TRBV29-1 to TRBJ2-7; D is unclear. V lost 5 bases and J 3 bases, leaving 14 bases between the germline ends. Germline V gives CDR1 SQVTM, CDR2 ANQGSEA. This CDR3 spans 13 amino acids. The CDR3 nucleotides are TGCAGCGTTTTTGGCAGTCAGAACTACGAGCAGTACTTC. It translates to CSVFGSQNYEQYF.

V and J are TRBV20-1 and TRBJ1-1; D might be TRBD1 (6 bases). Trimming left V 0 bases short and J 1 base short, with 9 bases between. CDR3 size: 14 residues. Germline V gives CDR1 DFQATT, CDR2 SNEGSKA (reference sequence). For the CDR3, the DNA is TGCAGTGCTAGAGAGGGGGCTCCGAACACTGAAGCTTTCTTT. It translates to CSAREGAPNTEAFF.